The 19 T cell receptor beta chains below were found in one sample sequenced in a study of shared clonotypes between healthy human individuals. Method: immunoSEQ multiplex PCR; TCRdb's copy keeps in-frame clones and lacks some. Of approximately 1,500,000 clones listed, roughly 96% are singletons. Sequenced input: naive CD4+ T cells sorted from blood. Subset described: CD45RA+ positively selected. The receptor set was obtained from a young man in good health.

The chain carries TRBV7-6 and TRBJ2-2; the match to TRBD2 covers 10 bases. The CDR3 spans 15 residues. V lost 2 bases and J lost 7; bases outside the gene matches: 4. Germline-derived CDR1 and CDR2 are SGHVS and FNYEAQ. CDR3 DNA sequence: TGTGCCAGCAGCTTACTAGCGGGAGCGATCGGGGAGCTGTTTTTT. This gives the protein CASSLLAGAIGELFF.

This chain connects TRBV29-1 to TRBJ2-5; D gene unclear. The length of the CDR3 is 11 residues. The germline V gene encodes CDR1 SQVTM and CDR2 ANQGSEA. Trimming took off 7 bases at V and 5 bases at J, with 11 bases between the two ends. CDR3 residues: CSAQRSETQYF. CDR3 nucleotide sequence: TGCAGCGCTCAGAGAAGCGAGACCCAGTACTTC. The variable domain in full, completed from reference TRBV29-1 and TRBJ2-5, reads SAVISQKPSRDICQRGTSLTIQCQVDSQVTMMFWYRQQPGQSLTLIATANQGSEATYESGFVIDKFPISRPNLTFSTLTVSNMSPEDSSIYLCSAQRSETQYFGPGTRLLVL.

V and J are TRBV9 and TRBJ2-5; 8 bases are shared with TRBD2. CDR1 and CDR2 (germline): SGDLS, YYNGEE. The V segment lost 4 bases and the J segment 5 bases; nucleotides outside the gene matches: 13. The length of the CDR3 is 16 residues. The CDR3: CASSSPLTSDLETQYF. CDR3 DNA sequence: TGTGCCAGCAGCTCCCCCTTGACTAGCGACCTGGAGACCCAGTACTTC.

V is TRBV18 and J is TRBJ2-2; no definite D call. Germline lookup yields CDR1 KGHSH and CDR2 LQKENI. The CDR3 is 16 residues long. Trimming left V 6 bases short and J 4 bases short, with 18 bases between. The CDR3 is CASSLAVDTITGELFF. In DNA form, the CDR3 reads TGTGCCAGCTCGCTCGCAGTCGACACGATCACCGGGGAGCTGTTTTTT.

This CDR3 reads CASSSTHGNTEAFF. CDR3 sequence (DNA): TGTGCCAGCAGCTCGACACATGGGAACACTGAAGCTTTCTTT. The J gene is TRBJ1-1, the V gene TRBV11-2; D not resolved. The CDR3 consists of 14 residues. V dropped 4 bases and J dropped 1 base, with 10 bases sitting between them. Germline V CDR1 and CDR2: SGHAT, FQNNGV. The variable domain in full, completed from reference TRBV11-2 and TRBJ1-1, reads EAGVAQSPRYKIIEKRQSVAFWCNPISGHATLYWYQQILGQGPKLLIQFQNNGVVDDSQLPKDRFSAERLKGVDSTLKIQPAKLEDSAVYLCASSSTHGNTEAFFGQGTRLTVV.

This chain links TRBV9 with TRBJ2-7; TRBD1 is a possible D gene (6 bases). Germline lookup yields CDR1 SGDLS and CDR2 YYNGEE. The length of the CDR3 is 15 residues. V was trimmed by 3 bases and J by 2 bases, leaving 15 bases between them. CDR3 sequence: CASSGPGRGPYEQYF. The CDR3 DNA reads TGTGCCAGCAGCGGGCCGGGCAGGGGACCCTACGAGCAGTACTTC. The entire variable domain, with the rest obtained from reference TRBV9 and TRBJ2-7, is as follows: DSGVTQTPKHLITATGQRVTLRCSPRSGDLSVYWYQQSLDQGLQFLIQYYNGEERAKGNILERFSAQQFPDLHSELNLSSLELGDSALYFCASSGPGRGPYEQYFGPGTRLTVT.

The chain uses TRBV5-1 and TRBJ2-2; TRBD1 matches at 9 bases. This CDR3 comprises 18 residues. The V and J ends lost 0 bases and 5 bases, in that order; junction bases with no gene match: 11. From germline, CDR1 is SGHRS and CDR2 YFSETQ. Written as DNA, the CDR3 is TGCGCCAGCAGCTTGGGAGAAGACAGGGGGTTAAGGACCGGGGAGCTGTTTTTT. As protein: CASSLGEDRGLRTGELFF.

The chain recombines TRBV6-1 with TRBJ1-1; D is uncertain. Deletions cut 4 bases from V and 4 bases from J, with 13 bases between. CDR1 and CDR2 (germline): MNHNS, SASEGT. The CDR3 is 14 residues long. CDR3 region: CASSARVEGTEAFF. In DNA, the CDR3 is TGTGCCAGCAGTGCGAGAGTGGAAGGCACTGAAGCTTTCTTT.

The chain combines TRBV7-8 with TRBJ1-4; D perhaps matches TRBD1 (5 bases). This CDR3 region has 14 residues. V lost 5 bases, J lost 3 bases, and 10 bases lay in between. The germline V gene encodes CDR1 SGHVS and CDR2 FQNEAQ. Here the CDR3 DNA reads TGTGCCAGCAGCCCTAGGGGCCCTAATGAAAAACTGTTTTTT. Translated: CASSPRGPNEKLFF.

The chain joins TRBV2 to TRBJ2-2; D is possibly TRBD2 (6 bases). Germline values: CDR1 SNHLY, CDR2 FYNNEI. The CDR3 runs 14 residues. Trimming removed 10 bases from V and 2 bases from J, with 14 bases in between. The chain's CDR3 is CATSGRGNTGELFF. The CDR3, as DNA: TGTGCCACCTCAGGGCGGGGCAACACCGGGGAGCTGTTTTTT.

The rearrangement joins TRBV27 to TRBJ2-1; tentative D call: TRBD2 (5 bases). Germline V lookup: CDR1 MNHEY, CDR2 SMNVEV (reference sequence). V lost 5 bases to trimming and J lost 5 bases, with 19 bases between them. The CDR3 runs 16 residues. CDR3 amino acids: CASSLRGQPHNNEQFF. CDR3 nucleotides: TGTGCCAGCAGTCTCCGAGGGCAACCACATAACAATGAGCAGTTCTTC.

The chain has TRBV7-9 and TRBJ2-3, with 8 bases matching TRBD2. The V and J ends lost 4 bases and 5 bases, in that order; junction bases with no gene match: 11. This CDR3 is built from 16 residues. Germline CDR1 reads SEHNR; CDR2 reads FQNEAQ (reference sequence). CDR3 protein: CASSSLAETAEDTQYF. Here the CDR3 DNA reads TGTGCCAGCAGCTCACTAGCGGAGACCGCCGAAGATACGCAGTATTTT.

This clone has just one count. Within the sample, other DNA sequences also encode this same CDR3. The rearrangement links TRBV9 to TRBJ2-5; no definite D call. V shed 4 bases and J shed 4 bases, with 11 bases lying between them. Germline values: CDR1 SGDLS, CDR2 YYNGEE. The CDR3 covers 13 residues. The CDR3 protein is CASSSGPRETQYF. The CDR3 DNA is TGTGCCAGCAGCTCCGGGCCGCGAGAGACCCAGTACTTC. Supplemented by reference TRBV9 and TRBJ2-5, the full variable domain reads DSGVTQTPKHLITATGQRVTLRCSPRSGDLSVYWYQQSLDQGLQFLIQYYNGEERAKGNILERFSAQQFPDLHSELNLSSLELGDSALYFCASSSGPRETQYFGPGTRLLVL.

This clone was found once. V usage is TRBV5-1 and J usage is TRBJ2-5; D remains unclear. The CDR3 runs 13 residues. The germline gives CDR1 SGHRS, CDR2 YFSETQ. Trimming took 3 bases from V and 5 from J, leaving 11 bases between them. The CDR3 sequence is CASSSEGSETQYF. DNA for the CDR3: TGCGCCAGCAGCTCGGAAGGTAGCGAGACCCAGTACTTC.

The rearrangement joins TRBV7-9 to TRBJ1-1; no clear D. V was trimmed by 5 bases and J by 4 bases, leaving 14 bases between them. CDR1 SEHNR and CDR2 FQNEAQ come from the germline V gene (reference sequence). The CDR3 has 14 residues. CDR3 amino acids: CASSRAEAGTEAFF. CDR3 sequence (DNA): TGTGCCAGCAGCCGGGCCGAAGCGGGCACTGAAGCTTTCTTT.

This clone was recorded only once. This chain links TRBV23-1 with TRBJ1-5, with D unresolved. TRBV23-1 is placed among ORFs of uncertain function. The CDR3 is 9 residues long. V lost 4 bases and J lost 10, with 2 bases in between. CDR3 region: CASSLPQHF. The CDR3 region has the DNA TGCGCCAGCAGTCTTCCCCAGCATTTT.

The chain recombines TRBV6-4 with TRBJ2-2; D is uncertain. Germline values: CDR1 MRHNA, CDR2 SNTAGT. The CDR3 has 13 residues. Trimming pared 2 bases from V and 5 bases from J, leaving 6 bases between. The CDR3, as DNA: TGTGCCAGCAGTGACCTGGGGACCGGGGAGCTGTTTTTT. Translating gives CASSDLGTGELFF.

The V and J genes are TRBV9 and TRBJ1-3; D gene unclear. This CDR3 has 13 amino acids. Between the trimmed V and J ends, which lost 10 bases and 0 bases, there was a span of 11 bases. CDR1 SGDLS and CDR2 YYNGEE come from the germline V gene. In DNA, the CDR3 is TGTGCCTCGGCTAGCTCCTCTGGAAACACCATATATTTT. This gives the protein CASASSSGNTIYF.

Details on this clone: The sample holds other DNA sequences that translate to the same CDR3. This chain links TRBV5-4 with TRBJ2-5; D ambiguous. CDR1 is SGHNT and CDR2 is YYREEE in the germline V gene (reference sequence). The CDR3 sequence is 12 residues long. V lost 0 bases, J lost 4 bases, and 4 bases lay in between. The CDR3 DNA follows: TGTGCCAGCAGCTTGGTTGGAGAGACCCAGTACTTC. Amino acid sequence: CASSLVGETQYF.